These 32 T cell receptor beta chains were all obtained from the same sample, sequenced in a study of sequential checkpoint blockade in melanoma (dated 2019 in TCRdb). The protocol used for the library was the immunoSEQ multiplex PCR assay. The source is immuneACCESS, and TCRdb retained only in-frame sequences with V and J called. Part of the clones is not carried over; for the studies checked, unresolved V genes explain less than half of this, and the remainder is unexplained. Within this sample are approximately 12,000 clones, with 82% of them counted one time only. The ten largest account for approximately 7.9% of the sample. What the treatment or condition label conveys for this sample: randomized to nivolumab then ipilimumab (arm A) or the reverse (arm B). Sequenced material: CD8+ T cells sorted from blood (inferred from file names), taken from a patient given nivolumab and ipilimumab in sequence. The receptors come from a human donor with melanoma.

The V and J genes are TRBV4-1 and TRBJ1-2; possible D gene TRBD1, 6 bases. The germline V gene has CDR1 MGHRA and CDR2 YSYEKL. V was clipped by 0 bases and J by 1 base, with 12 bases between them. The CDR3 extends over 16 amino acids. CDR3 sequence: CASSQEMGAFNYGYTF. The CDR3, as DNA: TGCGCCAGCAGCCAAGAAATGGGGGCTTTTAACTATGGCTACACCTTC.

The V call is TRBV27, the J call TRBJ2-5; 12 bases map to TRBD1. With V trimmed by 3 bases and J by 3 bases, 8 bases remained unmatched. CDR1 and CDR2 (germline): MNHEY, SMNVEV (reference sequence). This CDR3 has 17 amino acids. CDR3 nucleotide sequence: TGTGCCAGCAGTTTCTTGGGGACAGGGGGCAGAGAAGAGACCCAGTACTTC. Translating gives CASSFLGTGGREETQYF.

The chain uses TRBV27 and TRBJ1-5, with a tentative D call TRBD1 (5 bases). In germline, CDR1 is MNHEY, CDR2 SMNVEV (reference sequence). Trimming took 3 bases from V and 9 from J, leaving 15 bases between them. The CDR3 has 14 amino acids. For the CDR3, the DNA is TGTGCCAGCAGTTTGGCGGGGGACCCTTGGCCCCAGCATTTT. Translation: CASSLAGDPWPQHF.

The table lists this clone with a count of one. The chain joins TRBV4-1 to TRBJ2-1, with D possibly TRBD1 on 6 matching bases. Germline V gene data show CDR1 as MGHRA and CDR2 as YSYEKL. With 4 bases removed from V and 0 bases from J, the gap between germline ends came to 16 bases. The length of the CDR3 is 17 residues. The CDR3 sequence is CASSPPARDISYNEQFF. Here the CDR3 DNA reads TGCGCCAGCAGCCCCCCTGCGAGGGACATCTCCTACAATGAGCAGTTCTTC.

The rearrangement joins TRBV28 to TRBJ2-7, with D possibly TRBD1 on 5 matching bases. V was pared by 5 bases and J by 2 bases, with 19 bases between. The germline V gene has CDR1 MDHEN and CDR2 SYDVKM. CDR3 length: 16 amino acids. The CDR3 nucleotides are TGTGCCAGCAGTCGACCAACAGGCCCGGCAACCTACGAGCAGTACTTC. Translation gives CASSRPTGPATYEQYF.

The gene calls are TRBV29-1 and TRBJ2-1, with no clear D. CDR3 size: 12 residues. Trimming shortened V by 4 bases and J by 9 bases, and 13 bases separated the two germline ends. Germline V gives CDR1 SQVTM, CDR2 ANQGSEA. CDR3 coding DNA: TGCAGCGTTGTCGGCGGTGTGGGTGAGCAGTTCTTC. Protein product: CSVVGGVGEQFF.

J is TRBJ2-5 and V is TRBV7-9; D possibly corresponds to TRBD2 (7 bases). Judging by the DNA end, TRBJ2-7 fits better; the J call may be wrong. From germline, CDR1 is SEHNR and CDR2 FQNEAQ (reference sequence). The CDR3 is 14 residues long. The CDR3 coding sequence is TGTGCCAGCAGCTTAGGGGGGGGGCTCTACGAGCAGTACTTC. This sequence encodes CASSLGGGLYEQYF.

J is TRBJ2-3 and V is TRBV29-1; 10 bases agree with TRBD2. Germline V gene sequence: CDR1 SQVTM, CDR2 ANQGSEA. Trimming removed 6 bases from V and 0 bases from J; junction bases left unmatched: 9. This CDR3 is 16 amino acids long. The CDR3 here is CSVGLAVETSTDTQYF. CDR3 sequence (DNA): TGCAGCGTAGGACTAGCGGTCGAGACTAGCACAGATACGCAGTATTTT.

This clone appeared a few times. The CDR3 loop reads CASRGLSGRAINEQFF. The CDR3 DNA reads as TGTGCCAGCAGAGGCCTTAGCGGGAGGGCTATCAATGAGCAGTTCTTC. V and J are TRBV2 and TRBJ2-1; 11 positions agree with TRBD2. The CDR3 spans 16 residues. V dropped 6 bases and J dropped 6; count of bases not matched to a gene: 10. Per the germline V gene, CDR1 is SNHLY and CDR2 is FYNNEI.

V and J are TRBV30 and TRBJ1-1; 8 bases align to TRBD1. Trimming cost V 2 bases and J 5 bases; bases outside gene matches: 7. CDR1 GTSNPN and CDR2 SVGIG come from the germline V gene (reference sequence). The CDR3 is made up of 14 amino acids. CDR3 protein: CAWSLYRGGTEAFF. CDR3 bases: TGTGCCTGGAGTCTCTACAGGGGGGGGACTGAAGCTTTCTTT.

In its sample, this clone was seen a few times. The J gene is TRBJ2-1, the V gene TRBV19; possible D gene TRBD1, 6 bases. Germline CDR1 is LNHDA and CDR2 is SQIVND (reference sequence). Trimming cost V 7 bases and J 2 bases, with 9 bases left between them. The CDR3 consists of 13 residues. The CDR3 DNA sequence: TGTGCCAGTATAGGGGGAGCCTACAATGAGCAGTTCTTC. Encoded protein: CASIGGAYNEQFF. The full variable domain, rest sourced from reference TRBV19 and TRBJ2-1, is DGGITQSPKYLFRKEGQNVTLSCEQNLNHDAMYWYRQDPGQGLRLIYYSQIVNDFQKGDIAEGYSVSREKKESFPLTVTSAQKNPTAFYLCASIGGAYNEQFFGPGTRLTVL.

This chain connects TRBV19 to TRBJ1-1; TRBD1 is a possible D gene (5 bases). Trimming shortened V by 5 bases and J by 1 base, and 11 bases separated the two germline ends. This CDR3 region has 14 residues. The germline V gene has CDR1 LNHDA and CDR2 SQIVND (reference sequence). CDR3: CASSVGGANTEAFF. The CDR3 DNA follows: TGTGCCAGTAGTGTCGGAGGGGCGAACACTGAAGCTTTCTTT.

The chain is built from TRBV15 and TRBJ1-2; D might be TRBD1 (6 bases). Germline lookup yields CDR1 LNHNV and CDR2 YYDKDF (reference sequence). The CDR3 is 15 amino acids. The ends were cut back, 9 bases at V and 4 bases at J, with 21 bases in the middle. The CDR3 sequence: CATHGLRGEGYGYTF. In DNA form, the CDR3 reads TGTGCCACTCACGGCCTCAGGGGCGAGGGCTATGGCTACACCTTC.

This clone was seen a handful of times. In nucleotides, the CDR3 is TGTGCCAGCAGTTTCATCGCGGGAAGCTACAATGAGCAGTTCTTC. Translation gives CASSFIAGSYNEQFF. V usage is TRBV27 and J usage is TRBJ2-1, with D possibly being TRBD2 (6 bases). The V end was cut by 3 bases, the J end by 3 bases, with 12 bases between. This CDR3 has 15 amino acids. Germline V gene sequence: CDR1 MNHEY, CDR2 SMNVEV (reference sequence).

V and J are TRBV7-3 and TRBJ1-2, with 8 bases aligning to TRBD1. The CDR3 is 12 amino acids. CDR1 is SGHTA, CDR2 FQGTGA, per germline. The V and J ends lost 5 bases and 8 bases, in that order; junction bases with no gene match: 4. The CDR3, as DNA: TGTGCCAGCAGCGTCGGACAGGGCGGCTACACCTTC. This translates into CASSVGQGGYTF.

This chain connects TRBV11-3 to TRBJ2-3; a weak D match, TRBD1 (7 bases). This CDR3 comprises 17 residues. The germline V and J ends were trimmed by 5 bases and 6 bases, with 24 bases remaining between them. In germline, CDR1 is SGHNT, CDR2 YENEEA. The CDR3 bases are TGTGCCAGCAGCCCTTCCTCTGACAGGGAGGTTGCGGATACGCAGTATTTT. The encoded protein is CASSPSSDREVADTQYF.

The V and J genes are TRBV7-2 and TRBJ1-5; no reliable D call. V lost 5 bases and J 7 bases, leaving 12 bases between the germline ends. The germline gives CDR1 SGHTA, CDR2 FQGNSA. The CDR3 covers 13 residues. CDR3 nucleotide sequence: TGTGCCAGCAGCCACGAGGGAGTCCAGCCCCAGCATTTT. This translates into CASSHEGVQPQHF. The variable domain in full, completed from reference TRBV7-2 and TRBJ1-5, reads GAGVSQSPSNKVTEKGKDVELRCDPISGHTALYWYRQSLGQGLEFLIYFQGNSAPDKSGLPSDRFSAERTGGSVSTLTIQRTQQEDSAVYLCASSHEGVQPQHFGDGTRLSIL.

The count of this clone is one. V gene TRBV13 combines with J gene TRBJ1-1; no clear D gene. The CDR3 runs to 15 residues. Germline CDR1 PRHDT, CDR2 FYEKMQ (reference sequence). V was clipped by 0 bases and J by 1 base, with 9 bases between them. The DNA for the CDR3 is TGTGCCAGCAGCTTAGGAAAAGCTAAGAACACTGAAGCTTTCTTT. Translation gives CASSLGKAKNTEAFF.

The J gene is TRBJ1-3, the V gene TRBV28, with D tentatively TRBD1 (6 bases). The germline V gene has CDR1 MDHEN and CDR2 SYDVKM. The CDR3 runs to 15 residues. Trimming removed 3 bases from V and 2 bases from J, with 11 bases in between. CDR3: CASSFPGEAGNTIYF. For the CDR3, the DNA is TGTGCCAGCAGTTTTCCAGGGGAAGCTGGAAACACCATATATTTT.

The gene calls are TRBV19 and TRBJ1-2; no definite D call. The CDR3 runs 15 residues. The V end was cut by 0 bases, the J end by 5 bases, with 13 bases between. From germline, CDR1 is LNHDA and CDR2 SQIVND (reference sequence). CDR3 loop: CASSIDARLGYGYTF. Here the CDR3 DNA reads TGTGCCAGTAGTATAGATGCCAGGCTCGGATATGGCTACACCTTC. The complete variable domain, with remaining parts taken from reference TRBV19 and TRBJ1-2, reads DGGITQSPKYLFRKEGQNVTLSCEQNLNHDAMYWYRQDPGQGLRLIYYSQIVNDFQKGDIAEGYSVSREKKESFPLTVTSAQKNPTAFYLCASSIDARLGYGYTFGSGTRLTVV.

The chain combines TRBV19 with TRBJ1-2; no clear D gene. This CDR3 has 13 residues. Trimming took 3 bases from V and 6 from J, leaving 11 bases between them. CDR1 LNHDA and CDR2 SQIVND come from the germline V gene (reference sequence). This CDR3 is CASSMAARDGYTF. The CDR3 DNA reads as TGTGCCAGTAGTATGGCAGCGAGGGATGGCTACACCTTC.

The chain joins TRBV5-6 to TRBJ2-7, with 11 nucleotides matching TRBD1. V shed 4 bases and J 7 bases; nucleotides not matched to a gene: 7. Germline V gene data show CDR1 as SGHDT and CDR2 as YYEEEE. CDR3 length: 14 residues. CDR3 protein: CASSGGQGAHEQYF. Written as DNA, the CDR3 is TGTGCCAGCAGCGGCGGACAGGGGGCGCATGAGCAGTACTTC.

CDR3 nucleotides: TGTGCCAGCAGTCTACCGGGACTAGGGGGTGAGGGGGAGCAGTACTTC. Residues: CASSLPGLGGEGEQYF. V and J are TRBV28 and TRBJ2-5, with 8 bases that match TRBD2. Germline values: CDR1 MDHEN, CDR2 SYDVKM. CDR3 size: 16 residues. The J segment lost 11 bases and the V segment lost 5 bases, leaving 19 bases of the junction unmatched.

DNA of the CDR3: TGTGCCAGCTCCGGGACAGGACCCTACGAGCAGTACTTC. It translates to CASSGTGPYEQYF. This rearrangement joins TRBV6-5 to TRBJ2-7; TRBD1 agrees at 8 bases. V trimming: 8 bases; J trimming: 2 bases; junction bases outside the gene matches: 5. In germline, CDR1 is MNHEY, CDR2 SVGAGI. The CDR3 extends over 13 amino acids.

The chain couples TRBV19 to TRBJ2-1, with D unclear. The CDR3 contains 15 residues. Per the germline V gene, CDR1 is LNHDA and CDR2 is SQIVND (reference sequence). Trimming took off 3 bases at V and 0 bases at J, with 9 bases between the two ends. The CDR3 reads CASSIRVSSYNEQFF. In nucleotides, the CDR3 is TGTGCCAGTAGTATTCGGGTGAGCTCCTACAATGAGCAGTTCTTC.

In DNA form, the CDR3 reads TGTGCCAGCAGTTTTGGGACAGGGTCCTACGAGCAGTACTTC. It is translated as CASSFGTGSYEQYF. The chain has TRBV27 and TRBJ2-7; TRBD1 matches 9 bases. The CDR3 covers 14 residues. The V gene end was trimmed by 3 bases and the J gene end by 1 base; junction bases not matched to a gene: 1. Germline CDR1 and CDR2: MNHEY and SMNVEV (reference sequence).

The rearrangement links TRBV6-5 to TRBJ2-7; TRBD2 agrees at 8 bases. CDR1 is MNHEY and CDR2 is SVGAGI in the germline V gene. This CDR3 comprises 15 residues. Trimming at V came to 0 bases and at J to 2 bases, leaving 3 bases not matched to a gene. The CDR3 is CASSYSAGGTYEQYF. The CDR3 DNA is TGTGCCAGCAGTTACTCGGCGGGGGGAACCTACGAGCAGTACTTC.

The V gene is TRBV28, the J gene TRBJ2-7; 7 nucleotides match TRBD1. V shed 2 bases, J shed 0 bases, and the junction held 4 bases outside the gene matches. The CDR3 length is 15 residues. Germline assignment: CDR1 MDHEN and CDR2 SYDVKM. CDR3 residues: CASSLTGAISYEQYF. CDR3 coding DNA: TGTGCCAGCAGTTTAACAGGGGCGATCTCCTACGAGCAGTACTTC.

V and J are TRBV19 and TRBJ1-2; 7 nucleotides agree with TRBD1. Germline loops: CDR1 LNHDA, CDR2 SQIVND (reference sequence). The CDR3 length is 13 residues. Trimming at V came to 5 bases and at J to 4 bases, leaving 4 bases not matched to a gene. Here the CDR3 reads CASSLGQIYGYTF. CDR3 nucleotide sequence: TGTGCCAGTAGTCTGGGACAGATCTATGGCTACACCTTC.

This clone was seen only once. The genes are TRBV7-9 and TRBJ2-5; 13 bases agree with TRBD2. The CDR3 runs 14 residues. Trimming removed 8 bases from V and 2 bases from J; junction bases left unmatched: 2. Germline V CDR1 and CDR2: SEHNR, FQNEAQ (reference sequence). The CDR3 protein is CASQGLAGQETQYF. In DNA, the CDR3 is TGTGCCAGCCAGGGACTAGCGGGACAAGAGACCCAGTACTTC.

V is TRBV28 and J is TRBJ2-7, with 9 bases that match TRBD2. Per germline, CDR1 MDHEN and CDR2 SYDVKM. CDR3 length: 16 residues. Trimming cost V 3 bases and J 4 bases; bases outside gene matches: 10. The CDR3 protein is CASSLEGLTSGYEQYF. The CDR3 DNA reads TGTGCCAGCAGTTTGGAGGGCCTGACTAGCGGATACGAGCAGTACTTC.

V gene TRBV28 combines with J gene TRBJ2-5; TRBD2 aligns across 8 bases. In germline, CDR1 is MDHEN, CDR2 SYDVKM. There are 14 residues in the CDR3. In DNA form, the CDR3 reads TGTGCTAGTAAGGGACTAGGGGTCCAAGAGACCCAGTACTTC. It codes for CASKGLGVQETQYF. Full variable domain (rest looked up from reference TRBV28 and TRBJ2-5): DVKVTQSSRYLVKRTGEKVFLECVQDMDHENMFWYRQDPGLGLRLIYFSYDVKMKEKGDIPEGYSVSREKKERFSLILESASTNQTSMYLCASKGLGVQETQYFGPGTRLLVL.